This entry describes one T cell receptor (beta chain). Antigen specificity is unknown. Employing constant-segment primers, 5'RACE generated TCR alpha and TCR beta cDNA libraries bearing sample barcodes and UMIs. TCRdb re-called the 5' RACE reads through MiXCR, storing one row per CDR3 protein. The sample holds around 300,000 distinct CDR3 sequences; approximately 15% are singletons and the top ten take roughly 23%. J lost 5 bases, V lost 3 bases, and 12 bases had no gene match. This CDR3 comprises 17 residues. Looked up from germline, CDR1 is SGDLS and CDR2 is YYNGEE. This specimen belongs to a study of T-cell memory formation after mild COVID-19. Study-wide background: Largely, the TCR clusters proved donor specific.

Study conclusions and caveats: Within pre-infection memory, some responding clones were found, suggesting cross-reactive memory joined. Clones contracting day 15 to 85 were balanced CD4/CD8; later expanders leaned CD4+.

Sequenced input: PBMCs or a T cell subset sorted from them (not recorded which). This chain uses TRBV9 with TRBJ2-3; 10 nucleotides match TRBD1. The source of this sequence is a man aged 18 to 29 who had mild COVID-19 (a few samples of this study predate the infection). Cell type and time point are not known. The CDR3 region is CASSATRDRGARDTQYF. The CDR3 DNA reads TGTGCCAGCAGCGCAACCAGGGACAGGGGAGCTAGAGATACGCAGTATTTT.